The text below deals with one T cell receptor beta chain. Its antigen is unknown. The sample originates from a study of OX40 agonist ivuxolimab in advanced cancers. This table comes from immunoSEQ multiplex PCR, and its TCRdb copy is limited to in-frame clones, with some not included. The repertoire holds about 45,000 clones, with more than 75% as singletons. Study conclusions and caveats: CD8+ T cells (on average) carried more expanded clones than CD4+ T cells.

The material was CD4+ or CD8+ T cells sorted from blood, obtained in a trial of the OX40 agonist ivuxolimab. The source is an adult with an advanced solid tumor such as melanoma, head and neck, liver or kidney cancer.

The CDR3 loop is CARYQGWEQYF. CDR3 DNA: TGCGCCAGATACCAGGGATGGGAGCAGTACTTC. The chain carries TRBV10-1 and TRBJ2-7; possible D gene TRBD1, 5 bases. Germline-derived CDR1 and CDR2 are WNHNN and SYGVQD (reference sequence). This CDR3 comprises 11 residues. Trimming shortened V by 9 bases and J by 7 bases, and 13 bases separated the two germline ends.